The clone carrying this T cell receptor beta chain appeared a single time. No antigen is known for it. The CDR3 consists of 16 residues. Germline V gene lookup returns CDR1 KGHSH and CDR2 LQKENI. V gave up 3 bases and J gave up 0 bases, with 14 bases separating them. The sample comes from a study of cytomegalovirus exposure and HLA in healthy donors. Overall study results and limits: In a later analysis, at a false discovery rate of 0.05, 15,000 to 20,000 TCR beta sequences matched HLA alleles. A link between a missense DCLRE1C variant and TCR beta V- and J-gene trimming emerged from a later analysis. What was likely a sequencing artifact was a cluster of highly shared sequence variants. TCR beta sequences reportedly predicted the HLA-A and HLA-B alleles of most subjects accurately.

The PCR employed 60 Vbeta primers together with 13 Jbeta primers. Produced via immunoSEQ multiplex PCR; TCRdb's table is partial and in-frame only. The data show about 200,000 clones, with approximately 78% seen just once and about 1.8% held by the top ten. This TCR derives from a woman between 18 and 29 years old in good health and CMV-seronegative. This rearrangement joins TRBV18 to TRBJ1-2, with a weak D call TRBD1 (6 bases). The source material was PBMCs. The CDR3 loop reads CASSPQGQRANYGYTF. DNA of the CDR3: TGTGCCAGCTCACCTCAAGGACAGCGAGCTAACTATGGCTACACCTTC.